The following is a T cell receptor (beta chain) sequence with its context. The target antigen is unknown. These data belong to a study of T cell responses to AZD1222 COVID-19 vaccine. Regarding the study as a whole: Repertoire sampling happened only post peak T cell response. Among those given AZD1222, only 6 or 7 were seropositive at baseline. Targets within unmutated variant regions were reportedly found for nearly half of spike-specific TCRs. A mostly white British donor set with more females was recruited, and clonal diversity was possibly underestimated.

Trimming pared 6 bases from V and 0 bases from J, leaving 14 bases between. The CDR3 length is 15 residues. Per germline, CDR1 ENHRY and CDR2 SYGVKD. Some clones are missing from TCRdb's copy, which holds only in-frame ones; the method was immunoSEQ multiplex PCR. The table records around 130,000 clones, approximately 86% of them present only once. The chain links TRBV10-3 to TRBJ1-1; perhaps TRBD1 as D (6 bases). The TCR originated in an adult in good health. The sample was peripheral blood, taken on day 0 of AZD1222 vaccination. CDR3 in DNA: TGTGCCATCAGAAGAGGGGGGGAAATGAACACTGAAGCTTTCTTT. Protein sequence: CAIRRGGEMNTEAFF.